The sequence of this T cell receptor (beta chain) was determined in a study of siplizumab effects on memory and regulatory T cells. Study-wide results and caveats: Alloreactive sequences that could be traced to unstimulated CD4+ memory cells showed a significant reduction under siplizumab. In siplizumab conditions, mappable alloreactive CD4+ clones averaged approximately 69% Treg-derived, against around 30% in controls.

Germline CDR1 is LGHNT and CDR2 is FRNRAP. J was trimmed by 7 bases and V by 3 bases; bases with no gene match: 5. The CDR3 loop spans 15 amino acids. To note about this clone: The antigen remains unidentified.

The repertoire was sequenced with immunoSEQ multiplex PCR; TCRdb's copy has only in-frame clones and lacks some. Of 90,000 to 95,000 clones in the sample, roughly 93% were seen once. The sequence was collected from a human donor in good health. The sample comprised CD8+ T cells sorted from blood. The rearrangement links TRBV12-5 to TRBJ1-4; TRBD1 matches 10 bases. The CDR3 DNA sequence: TGTGCTAGTGGTTTTTTCGGGACAGGGGTTGAAAAACTGTTTTTT. Translated, it gives CASGFFGTGVEKLFF. Supplemented by reference TRBV12-5 and TRBJ1-4, the full variable domain reads DARVTQTPRHKVTEMGQEVTMRCQPILGHNTVFWYRQTMMQGLELLAYFRNRAPLDDSGMPKDRFSAEMPDATLATLKIQPSEPRDSAVYFCASGFFGTGVEKLFFGSGTQLSVL.